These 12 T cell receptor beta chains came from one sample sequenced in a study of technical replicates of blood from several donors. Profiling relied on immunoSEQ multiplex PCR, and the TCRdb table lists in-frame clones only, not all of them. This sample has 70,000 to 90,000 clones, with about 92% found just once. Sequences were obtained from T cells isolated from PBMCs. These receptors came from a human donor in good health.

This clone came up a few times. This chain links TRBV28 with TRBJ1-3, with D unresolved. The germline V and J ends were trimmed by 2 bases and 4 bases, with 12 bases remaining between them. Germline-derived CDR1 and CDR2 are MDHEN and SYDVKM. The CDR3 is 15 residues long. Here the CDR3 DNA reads TGTGCCAGCAGTTTAATTGTTGGCGGGGGAAACACCATATATTTT. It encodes CASSLIVGGGNTIYF.

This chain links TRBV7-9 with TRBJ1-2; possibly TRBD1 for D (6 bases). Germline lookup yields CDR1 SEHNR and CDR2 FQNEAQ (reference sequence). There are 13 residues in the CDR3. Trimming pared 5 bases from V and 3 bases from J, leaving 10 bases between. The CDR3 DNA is TGTGCCAGCAGCCAGACAGGCTACTATGGCTACACCTTC. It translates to CASSQTGYYGYTF.

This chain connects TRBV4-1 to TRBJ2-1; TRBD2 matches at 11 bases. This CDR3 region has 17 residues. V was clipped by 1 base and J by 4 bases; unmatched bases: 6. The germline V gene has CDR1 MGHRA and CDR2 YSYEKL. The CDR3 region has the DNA TGCGCCAGCAGCCAAGGTCCTGGGACTAGCGGTTACAATGAGCAGTTCTTC. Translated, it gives CASSQGPGTSGYNEQFF.

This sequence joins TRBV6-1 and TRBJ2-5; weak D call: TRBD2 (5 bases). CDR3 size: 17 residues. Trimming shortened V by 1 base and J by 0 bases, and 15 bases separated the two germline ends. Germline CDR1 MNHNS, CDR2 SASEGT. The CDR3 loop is CASSEVWSGVYQETQYF. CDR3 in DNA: TGTGCCAGCAGTGAAGTCTGGAGCGGTGTGTACCAAGAGACCCAGTACTTC.

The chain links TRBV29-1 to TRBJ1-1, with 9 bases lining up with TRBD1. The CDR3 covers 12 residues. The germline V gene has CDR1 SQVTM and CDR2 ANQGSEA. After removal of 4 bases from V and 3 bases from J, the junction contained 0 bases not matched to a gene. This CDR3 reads CSVGQGDTEAFF. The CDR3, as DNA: TGCAGCGTTGGACAGGGGGACACTGAAGCTTTCTTT.

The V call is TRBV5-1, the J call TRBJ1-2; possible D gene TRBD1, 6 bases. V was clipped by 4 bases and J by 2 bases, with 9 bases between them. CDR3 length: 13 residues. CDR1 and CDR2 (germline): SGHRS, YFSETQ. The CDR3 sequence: CASSGQGNYGYTF. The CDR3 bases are TGCGCCAGCAGCGGGCAGGGGAACTATGGCTACACCTTC.

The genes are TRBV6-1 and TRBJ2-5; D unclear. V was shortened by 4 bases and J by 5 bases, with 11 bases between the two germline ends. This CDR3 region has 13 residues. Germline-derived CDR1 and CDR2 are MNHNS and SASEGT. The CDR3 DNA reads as TGTGCCAGCAGTGTAATTCTGAGGGAGACCCAGTACTTC. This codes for CASSVILRETQYF.

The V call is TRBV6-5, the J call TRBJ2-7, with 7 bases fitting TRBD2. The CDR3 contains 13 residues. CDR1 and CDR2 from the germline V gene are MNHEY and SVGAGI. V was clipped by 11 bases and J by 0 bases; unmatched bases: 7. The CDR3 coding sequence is TGTGCCTCTAGGGAGGGTTACTCCTACGAGCAGTACTTC. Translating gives CASREGYSYEQYF.

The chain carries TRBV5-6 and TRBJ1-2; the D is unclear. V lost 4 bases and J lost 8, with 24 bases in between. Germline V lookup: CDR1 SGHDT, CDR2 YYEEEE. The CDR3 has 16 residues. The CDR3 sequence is CASSPGRVNPNVGYTF. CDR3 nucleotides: TGTGCCAGCAGCCCCGGGAGGGTAAATCCCAATGTGGGCTACACCTTC.

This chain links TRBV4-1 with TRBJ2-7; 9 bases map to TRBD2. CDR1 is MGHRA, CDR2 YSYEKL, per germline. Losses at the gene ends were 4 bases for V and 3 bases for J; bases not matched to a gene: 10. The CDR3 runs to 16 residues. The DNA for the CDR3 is TGCGCCAGCAGCCTGGAGCTAGCGGGGAACTACTACGAGCAGTACTTC. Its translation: CASSLELAGNYYEQYF.

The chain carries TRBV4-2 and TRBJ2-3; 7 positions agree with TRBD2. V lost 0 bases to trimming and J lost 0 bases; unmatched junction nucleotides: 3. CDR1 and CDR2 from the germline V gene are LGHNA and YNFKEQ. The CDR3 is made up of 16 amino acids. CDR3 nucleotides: TGTGCCAGCAGCCAAGATCCGGGAGGAAGCACAGATACGCAGTATTTT. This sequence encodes CASSQDPGGSTDTQYF.

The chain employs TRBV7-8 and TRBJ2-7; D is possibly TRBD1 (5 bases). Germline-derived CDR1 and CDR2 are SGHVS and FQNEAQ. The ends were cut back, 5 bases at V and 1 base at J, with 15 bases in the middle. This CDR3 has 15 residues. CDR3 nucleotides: TGTGCCAGCAGCGCCCGGACACAAGATTCCTACGAGCAGTACTTC. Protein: CASSARTQDSYEQYF.